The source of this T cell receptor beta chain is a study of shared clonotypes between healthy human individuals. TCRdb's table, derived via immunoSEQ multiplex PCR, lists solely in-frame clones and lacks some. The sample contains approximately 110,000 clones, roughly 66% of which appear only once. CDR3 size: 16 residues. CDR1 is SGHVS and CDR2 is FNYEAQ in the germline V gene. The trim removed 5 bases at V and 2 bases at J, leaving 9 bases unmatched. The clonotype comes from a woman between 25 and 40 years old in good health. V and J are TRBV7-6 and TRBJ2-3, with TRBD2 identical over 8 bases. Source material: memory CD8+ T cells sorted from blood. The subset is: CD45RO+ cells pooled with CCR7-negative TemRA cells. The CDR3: CASSLGAGLDTDTQYF. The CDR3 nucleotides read TGTGCCAGCAGCCTGGGCGCGGGACTAGACACAGATACGCAGTATTTT.